This is a list of T cell receptor beta chains from one sample in a study of blood T cell repertoires in COVID-19. Sequencing was performed with immunoSEQ multiplex PCR; in TCRdb, only in-frame clones are kept and a portion is missing. In the table there are 200,000 to 250,000 clones, approximately 85% of which are singletons. The sequenced sample consisted of peripheral blood. These receptors were obtained from a woman aged 70-85 years with COVID-19, enrolled during active disease. The CDR3 runs from the conserved cysteine through the conserved F or W. D genes are given only for firm matches. Rows may omit the clone size; those that give it use once, few, many or a size class.

d_gene	v_gene	j_gene	abundance	CDR3aa	CDR3nt
-	TRBV12-3/TRBV12-4	TRBJ1-1	-	CASIGHMNTEAFF	TGTGCCAGCATAGGACATATGAACACTGAAGCTTTCTTT
TRBD1	TRBV11-3	TRBJ1-4	-	CASSLLTGGSEKLFF	TGTGCCAGCAGCCTTTTGACAGGGGGAAGTGAAAAACTGTTTTTT
TRBD1	TRBV2	TRBJ1-1	once	CASSRTGNTEAFF	TGTGCCAGCAGTCGGACAGGGAACACTGAAGCTTTCTTT
-	TRBV16	TRBJ2-1	-	CASSPRAGQGREQFF	TGTGCCAGCAGCCCCCGGGCTGGCCAGGGGCGAGAGCAGTTCTTC
TRBD2	TRBV5-6	TRBJ2-5	-	CASSLVGAGATETQYF	TGTGCCAGCAGCTTGGTTGGAGCGGGGGCAACTGAGACCCAGTACTTC
-	TRBV4-2	TRBJ1-4	-	CASSPELGDNEKLFF	TGTGCCAGCAGCCCGGAGCTAGGGGATAATGAAAAACTGTTTTTT
TRBD2	TRBV19	TRBJ2-3	-	CASSTRTSGKGWTDTQYF	TGTGCCAGTAGCACAAGGACTAGCGGGAAGGGGTGGACAGATACGCAGTATTTT
TRBD2	TRBV18	TRBJ2-1	-	CASSPPRLAGTPYNEQFF	TGTGCCAGCTCACCACCCCGGCTAGCGGGTACCCCCTACAATGAGCAGTTCTTC
TRBD1	TRBV2	TRBJ1-1	-	CASRIKGQANTEAFF	TGTGCCAGCAGAATTAAGGGACAGGCGAACACTGAAGCTTTCTTT
-	TRBV18	TRBJ1-2	-	CASSPDSSFGYTF	TGTGCCAGCTCACCAGACAGTTCCTTTGGCTACACCTTC
TRBD1	TRBV19	TRBJ2-7	-	CATAVRGSSYEQYF	TGTGCCACAGCGGTCAGGGGGTCGTCCTACGAGCAGTACTTC
-	TRBV7-9	TRBJ2-2	-	CASSLARGGRDTGELFF	TGTGCCAGCAGCTTAGCTCGCGGGGGCAGGGACACCGGGGAGCTGTTTTTT
-	TRBV9	TRBJ2-3	-	CASSVRAATSTDTQYF	TGTGCCAGCAGCGTGCGAGCGGCTACTAGCACAGATACGCAGTATTTT
TRBD2	TRBV6-1	TRBJ2-5	-	CASSEGTSEETQYF	TGTGCCAGCAGTGAAGGGACTAGCGAAGAGACCCAGTACTTC
-	TRBV19	TRBJ1-1	-	CASTTDSRPNTEAFF	TGTGCCAGTACGACCGACTCTAGGCCGAACACTGAAGCTTTCTTT
TRBD1	TRBV6-5	TRBJ1-2	few	CATIRTGGGFGGYTF	TGTGCCACCATTCGGACAGGGGGCGGCTTTGGTGGCTACACCTTC
TRBD1	TRBV5-6	TRBJ1-4	-	CASSWTGPNEKLFF	TGTGCCAGCAGCTGGACAGGGCCTAATGAAAAACTGTTTTTT
-	TRBV11-2	TRBJ2-5	-	CASSLIGAGASQETQYF	TGTGCCAGCAGCTTAATCGGGGCGGGGGCGTCTCAAGAGACCCAGTACTTC
-	TRBV18	TRBJ2-7	once	CASSPRQAGSYEQYF	TGTGCCAGCTCACCTAGACAGGCAGGCTCCTACGAGCAGTACTTC
TRBD2	TRBV7-3	TRBJ2-1	once	CASSLTGGRGNEQFF	TGTGCCAGCAGCTTAACGGGCGGGCGGGGGAATGAGCAGTTCTTC
TRBD1	TRBV19	TRBJ1-2	once	CASSIERDSYGYTF	TGTGCCAGTAGTATAGAAAGGGACAGCTATGGCTACACCTTC
TRBD1	TRBV7-2	TRBJ1-3	-	CASSLAPPGTAGNTIYF	TGTGCCAGCAGCTTAGCGCCCCCCGGGACAGCAGGAAACACCATATATTTT
-	TRBV7-2	TRBJ1-6	-	CASSLGWESSYNSPLHF	TGTGCCAGCAGTTTGGGGTGGGAGAGCTCCTATAATTCACCCCTCCACTTT
-	TRBV7-2	TRBJ1-6	-	CASSPSRGGNSPLHF	TGTGCCAGCAGCCCCTCCCGGGGGGGGAATTCACCCCTCCACTTT
TRBD2	TRBV2	TRBJ2-1	-	CASSYGTSGDYNEQFF	TGTGCCAGCAGTTACGGGACTAGCGGGGACTACAATGAGCAGTTCTTC
-	TRBV30	TRBJ1-2	-	CAWSHSINYGYTF	TGTGCCTGGAGTCACAGTATTAACTATGGCTACACCTTC
-	TRBV7-3	TRBJ1-3	-	CASSPHSPHSGNTIYF	TGTGCCAGCAGCCCCCACTCCCCTCATAGCGGAAACACCATATATTTT
-	TRBV14	TRBJ1-5	-	CASSQALILRPQPQHF	TGTGCCAGCAGCCAAGCTCTCATCTTGCGGCCTCAGCCCCAGCATTTT
-	TRBV7-9	TRBJ2-7	few	CASSLGTPTYEQYF	TGTGCCAGCAGCTTAGGGACTCCTACCTACGAGCAGTACTTC
TRBD1	TRBV15	TRBJ2-7	-	CATSRGDRGDEQYF	TGTGCCACCAGCAGAGGGGACAGGGGGGACGAGCAGTACTTC
TRBD1	TRBV7-8	TRBJ1-2	-	CASSPQGAVGYTF	TGTGCCAGCAGCCCCCAGGGGGCGGTTGGCTACACCTTC
TRBD1	TRBV18	TRBJ2-1	-	CASSPRAGTGDNEQFF	TGTGCCAGCTCACCGAGGGCCGGGACAGGGGACAATGAGCAGTTCTTC